These 22 T cell receptor beta chains originate from one sample sequenced in a study of shared clonotypes between healthy human individuals. Assay used: immunoSEQ multiplex PCR; TCRdb lists only in-frame clones, some missing. The data show about 2.4 million clones, 93% seen once. Sequencing used naive CD4+ T cells from PBMCs. Indicated subset: CD45RA+ positively selected. These receptors were obtained from a man aged 18 to 29 in good health. Some clones in this sample may be carry-over from other donors' samples.

The chain carries TRBV15 and TRBJ2-7; perhaps TRBD1 as D (5 bases). The CDR3 is made up of 14 amino acids. CDR1 is LNHNV and CDR2 is YYDKDF in the germline V gene (reference sequence). Trimming removed 1 base at V and 4 bases at J, with 11 bases between. CDR3 protein: CATSRVSGLYEQYF. CDR3 sequence (DNA): TGTGCCACCAGCAGAGTATCAGGGTTGTACGAGCAGTACTTC.

The genes are TRBV5-1 and TRBJ2-5, with D hard to call. There are 14 residues in the CDR3. V was cut by 1 base and J by 2 bases, with 9 bases left in between. Germline loops: CDR1 SGHRS, CDR2 YFSETQ. CDR3 sequence: CASSLPTAQETQYF. The CDR3 region has the DNA TGCGCCAGCAGCTTGCCCACAGCGCAAGAGACCCAGTACTTC. Full variable domain (rest looked up from reference TRBV5-1 and TRBJ2-5): KAGVTQTPRYLIKTRGQQVTLSCSPISGHRSVSWYQQTPGQGLQFLFEYFSETQRNKGNFPGRFSGRQFSNSRSEMNVSTLELGDSALYLCASSLPTAQETQYFGPGTRLLVL.

The rearrangement joins TRBV10-1 to TRBJ1-5; maybe TRBD1 (5 bases). The ends were cut back, 11 bases at V and 5 bases at J, with 16 bases in the middle. CDR1 and CDR2 (germline): WNHNN, SYGVQD (reference sequence). This CDR3 region has 13 residues. CDR3 residues: CARWGRGDQPQHF. CDR3 in DNA: TGCGCCCGATGGGGACGAGGGGATCAGCCCCAGCATTTT.

The V gene is TRBV10-3, the J gene TRBJ2-1; TRBD2 matches 12 bases. The CDR3 is 20 amino acids. V lost 2 bases and J lost 1; bases outside the gene matches: 12. Germline V gene data show CDR1 as ENHRY and CDR2 as SYGVKD. The CDR3 here is CAISEPTTSGSLGSYNEQFF. CDR3 DNA: TGTGCCATCAGTGAGCCGACGACTAGCGGGAGTTTAGGGTCCTACAATGAGCAGTTCTTC.

CDR3 sequence (DNA): TGTGCCTCCCGACCGGGACAGGGGGGTGATCGGCAGTACTTC. Amino acids: CASRPGQGGDRQYF. V gene TRBV30 combines with J gene TRBJ2-7, with TRBD1 identical over 11 bases. CDR3 length: 14 amino acids. The V gene's germline CDR1 is GTSNPN and CDR2 SVGIG (reference sequence). Germline trimming cut 7 bases from V and 9 bases from J; bases unmatched to any gene: 14. The entire variable domain, with the rest obtained from reference TRBV30 and TRBJ2-7, is as follows: SQTIHQWPATLVQPVGSPLSLECTVEGTSNPNLYWYRQAAGRGLQLLFYSVGIGQISSEVPQNLSASRPQDRQFILSSKKLLLSDSGFYLCASRPGQGGDRQYFGPGTRLTVT.

This chain links TRBV2 with TRBJ2-3, with D uncertain. This CDR3 contains 12 residues. CDR1 is SNHLY and CDR2 is FYNNEI in the germline V gene. The ends were cut back, 6 bases at V and 4 bases at J, with 8 bases in the middle. CDR3 sequence reads: CASSDSSDTQYF. CDR3 sequence (DNA): TGTGCCAGCAGCGATTCGTCAGATACGCAGTATTTT.

The V and J genes are TRBV18 and TRBJ1-1, with D hard to call. This CDR3 comprises 15 residues. V was clipped by 6 bases and J by 1 base, with 15 bases between them. Germline values: CDR1 KGHSH, CDR2 LQKENI. The DNA of the CDR3 is TGTGCCAGCTCCCCGCAGGCCGAAAAGAACACTGAAGCTTTCTTT. Translated: CASSPQAEKNTEAFF.

The rearrangement joins TRBV6-1 to TRBJ2-3; D ambiguous. V was pared by 7 bases and J by 0 bases, with 11 bases between. The CDR3 length is 14 residues. Per the germline V gene, CDR1 is MNHNS and CDR2 is SASEGT. CDR3 in amino acids: CASTSDTSTDTQYF. The DNA for the CDR3 is TGTGCCAGCACCAGTGACACTAGCACAGATACGCAGTATTTT.

This rearrangement joins TRBV4-1 to TRBJ2-5; TRBD1 matches 7 bases. With V trimmed by 4 bases and J by 1 base, 6 bases remained unmatched. CDR1 and CDR2 (germline): MGHRA, YSYEKL. The CDR3 consists of 15 residues. CDR3 in amino acids: CASSLKTGVQETQYF. DNA for the CDR3: TGCGCCAGCAGCCTGAAAACAGGGGTCCAAGAGACCCAGTACTTC.

The rearrangement uses TRBV5-1 and TRBJ2-1; D remains unclear. CDR3 size: 14 residues. V was clipped by 5 bases and J by 0 bases, with 9 bases between them. CDR1 SGHRS and CDR2 YFSETQ come from the germline V gene. The DNA for the CDR3 is TGCGCCAGCAGTGTGATGGGCTCCTACAATGAGCAGTTCTTC. Translated, it gives CASSVMGSYNEQFF.

This clone was seen once. V usage is TRBV28 and J usage is TRBJ2-7, with D possibly being TRBD1 or TRBD2 (6 bases each). Trimming took off 6 bases at V and 4 bases at J, with 16 bases between the two ends. CDR1 is MDHEN and CDR2 is SYDVKM in the germline V gene. The CDR3 is made up of 14 amino acids. The CDR3 DNA is TGTGCCAGCAGATCCCCTCGGGGGCCTTACGAGCAGTACTTC. It yields the protein CASRSPRGPYEQYF.

The chain is built from TRBV5-1 and TRBJ2-1; 11 nucleotides agree with TRBD1. Trimming removed 1 base from V and 9 bases from J; junction bases left unmatched: 9. The CDR3 covers 16 residues. The germline V gene has CDR1 SGHRS and CDR2 YFSETQ. CDR3 DNA: TGCGCCAGCAGCTTGCCGGCCGGGACAGGGGGAGGTGAGCAGTTCTTC. This gives the protein CASSLPAGTGGGEQFF.

The V and J genes are TRBV29-1 and TRBJ1-6; TRBD1 agrees at 7 bases. V dropped 6 bases and J dropped 7; count of bases not matched to a gene: 6. The germline V gene encodes CDR1 SQVTM and CDR2 ANQGSEA. This CDR3 contains 13 residues. DNA of the CDR3: TGCAGCGTCACACAGGGGACAAATTCACCCCTCCACTTT. Its protein is CSVTQGTNSPLHF.

V gene TRBV27 combines with J gene TRBJ2-3; 9 bases line up with TRBD2. Germline loops: CDR1 MNHEY, CDR2 SMNVEV (reference sequence). The junction had 10 bases not matched to a gene; V was cut back by 5 bases and J by 4 bases. CDR3 length: 16 residues. The CDR3 DNA reads as TGTGCCAGCAGTGGGCGGGAGGGAGTGAATCCAGATACGCAGTATTTT. It encodes CASSGREGVNPDTQYF.

V and J are TRBV27 and TRBJ2-5; 15 nucleotides align to TRBD2. CDR3 size: 17 residues. After removal of 1 base from V and 5 bases from J, the junction contained 5 bases not matched to a gene. In germline, CDR1 is MNHEY, CDR2 SMNVEV (reference sequence). The DNA of the CDR3 is TGTGCCAGCAGTTTATTTGGACTAGCGGGAGGGAGCGAGACCCAGTACTTC. Its protein product is CASSLFGLAGGSETQYF.

This chain joins TRBV28 and TRBJ1-2; D gene uncertain. V was shortened by 6 bases and J by 4 bases, with 18 bases between the two germline ends. This CDR3 has 15 amino acids. Germline CDR1 and CDR2: MDHEN and SYDVKM. CDR3 DNA: TGTGCCAGCAGACTAGGTCGCCGGGTACCCTATGGCTACACCTTC. This sequence encodes CASRLGRRVPYGYTF.

V usage is TRBV7-2 and J usage is TRBJ2-1, with TRBD2 matching 9 bases. With V trimmed by 1 base and J by 12 bases, 7 bases remained unmatched. Per germline, CDR1 SGHTA and CDR2 FQGNSA. The CDR3 has 14 residues. The CDR3 nucleotides are TGTGCCAGCAGCTTAGGGTCTAGCGGGACTTGGCAGTTCTTC. This codes for CASSLGSSGTWQFF.

CDR3 in DNA: TGTGCCAGCAGTGAAGAGGGACAGAGGTCACCCCTCCACTTT. This encodes CASSEEGQRSPLHF. The gene calls are TRBV25-1 and TRBJ1-6, with TRBD1 identical over 7 bases. The CDR3 extends over 14 amino acids. Germline-derived CDR1 and CDR2 are MGHDK and SYGVNS. With 2 bases clipped from V and 10 bases from J, the junction kept 5 bases outside the gene matches.

This clone was recorded only once. The rearrangement links TRBV5-1 to TRBJ1-1; 7 positions agree with TRBD1. This CDR3 is built from 15 residues. The V and J ends lost 2 bases and 1 base, in that order; junction bases with no gene match: 5. CDR1 SGHRS and CDR2 YFSETQ come from the germline V gene. Here the CDR3 DNA reads TGCGCCAGCAGCTTTCCCGGGACAGCGAACACTGAAGCTTTCTTT. Translating gives CASSFPGTANTEAFF.

CDR3 coding DNA: TGCGCCAGCAGCCGAGGTCCGGGGGCCACCTACAATGAGCAGTTCTTC. Its protein is CASSRGPGATYNEQFF. The V gene is TRBV5-1, the J gene TRBJ2-1; D possibly uses TRBD1 or TRBD2 (6 bases each). The CDR3 covers 16 residues. Per the germline V gene, CDR1 is SGHRS and CDR2 is YFSETQ. V was shortened by 4 bases and J by 2 bases, with 16 bases between the two germline ends.

V is TRBV19 and J is TRBJ2-1; 9 nucleotides agree with TRBD2. With 3 bases clipped from V and 0 bases from J, the junction kept 9 bases outside the gene matches. Germline-derived CDR1 and CDR2 are LNHDA and SQIVND (reference sequence). CDR3 length: 18 amino acids. The CDR3 loop is CASSIKGLAASSYNEQFF. The CDR3 DNA reads TGTGCCAGTAGTATTAAGGGACTAGCCGCTAGCTCCTACAATGAGCAGTTCTTC.

About this clone: Distinct nucleotide sequences in the sample also encode this CDR3. The gene calls are TRBV9 and TRBJ2-1; D perhaps matches TRBD2 (5 bases). V shed 0 bases and J shed 4 bases, with 11 bases lying between them. Per the germline V gene, CDR1 is SGDLS and CDR2 is YYNGEE. The CDR3 is 15 amino acids. The CDR3, as DNA: TGTGCCAGCAGCGTAGCGGGCGGGCGTTACAATGAGCAGTTCTTC. This encodes CASSVAGGRYNEQFF.